These T cell receptor beta chains were read from a single sample in a study of CD8 T cells in ankylosing spondylitis. TCRdb redid the calling of the 5' RACE reads with MiXCR, one entry per CDR3 protein. The table lists 150,000 to 200,000 distinct CDR3 sequences, 10% to 15% of them singletons. Sequencing was carried out using blood, either unsorted or a sorted T cell fraction (not recorded which). The receptors were sampled from a female donor with ankylosing spondylitis or in good health (not recorded which). Each CDR3 is given with its conserved first and last residue. The D gene is left open where the match is weak. The size of a clone is reported for some rows only, either as once, few or many, or as a class for expanded clones.

j_call | v_call | d_call | clone_size | cdr3_nt | cdr3_aa
TRBJ2-4 | TRBV13 | TRBD2 | many | TGTGCCAGCAGTTCAGGGAGGGGCTCCAAAAACATTCAGTACTTC | CASSSGRGSKNIQYF
TRBJ1-5 | TRBV4-2 | NA | many | TGTGCCAGCAGCCAATGGACGGGGAATCAGCCCCAGCATTTT | CASSQWTGNQPQHF
TRBJ2-1 | TRBV11-1 | NA | many | TGTGCCAGCAGCCCCCGACAGGGGAGGGAGAATGAGCAGTTCTTC | CASSPRQGRENEQFF
TRBJ2-7 | TRBV3-1 | NA | few | TGTGCCAGCAGCCAAAACCCCCACTACGAGCAGTACTTC | CASSQNPHYEQYF
TRBJ2-7 | TRBV29-1 | NA | many | TGCAGCGTTACGACGCAATTGGCCTACGAGCAGTACTTC | CSVTTQLAYEQYF
TRBJ2-2 | TRBV6-4 | NA | NA | TGTGCCAGCAGTGACAGGCTTGACACCGGGGAGCTGTTTTTT | CASSDRLDTGELFF
TRBJ2-3 | TRBV7-9 | TRBD2 | many | TGTGCCAGCAGTACAACTAAGACTAGCGGCACAGATACGCAGTATTTT | CASSTTKTSGTDTQYF
TRBJ1-4 | TRBV2 | NA | many | TGTGCCAGTCAAGCAGTAACTAATGAAAAACTGTTTTTT | CASQAVTNEKLFF
TRBJ2-7 | TRBV12-3/TRBV12-4 | NA | NA | TGTGCCAGCAGCGCCACCAGCTCCTACGAGCAGTACTTC | CASSATSSYEQYF
TRBJ2-7 | TRBV7-2 | TRBD1 | NA | TGTGCCAGCAGCCCGCGGGACAGGGATGAGCAGTACTTC | CASSPRDRDEQYF
TRBJ2-3 | TRBV6-5 | NA | many | TGTGCCAGCAGTTACTCGACCGCGATTGGACCACCTACCCATACGCAGTATTTT | CASSYSTAIGPPTHTQYF
TRBJ1-2 | TRBV19 | TRBD1 | few | TGTGCCAGTAGCCCTTGGGACAGGGGGAGGATTGACTATGGCTACACCTTC | CASSPWDRGRIDYGYTF
TRBJ2-3 | TRBV6-5 | TRBD2 | NA | TGTGCCAGCAGTTACTCGTGGGCGGGAGGAGCGAGAGATACGCAGTATTTT | CASSYSWAGGARDTQYF
TRBJ2-3 | TRBV20-1 | TRBD2 | few | TGCAGTGCTACAAAAAGCGGGAGCCGGGTAGATACGCAGTATTTT | CSATKSGSRVDTQYF
TRBJ2-4 | TRBV28 | NA | many | TGTGCCAGCAGTTTATTCGGACTTCTAGCCAAAAACATTCAGTACTTC | CASSLFGLLAKNIQYF
TRBJ2-3 | TRBV2 | TRBD2 | NA | TGTGCCAGCAGTCCTCAGAGCGGGAGGGTAACAGATACGCAGTATTTT | CASSPQSGRVTDTQYF
TRBJ2-2 | TRBV5-1 | NA | many | TGCGCCAGCAGCCCGGGGGGCTTCAACACCGGGGAGCTGTTTTTT | CASSPGGFNTGELFF
TRBJ2-1 | TRBV20-1 | TRBD2 | many | TGCAGTGCTAGAGACGCGGGACTAAGCTCCTACAATGAGCAGTTCTTC | CSARDAGLSSYNEQFF
TRBJ2-5 | TRBV7-3 | TRBD2 | NA | TGTGCCAGCAGTCCCAGCGGGAGAAAAGAGACCCAGTACTTC | CASSPSGRKETQYF
TRBJ2-4 | TRBV28 | NA | NA | TGTGCCAGCAGTTCAAACTCAAACATTCAGTACTTC | CASSSNSNIQYF
TRBJ2-1 | TRBV27 | TRBD2 | many | TGTGCCAGCAGTTCTGGGGGGGAGGGATCCTACAATGAGCAGTTCTTC | CASSSGGEGSYNEQFF
TRBJ2-3 | TRBV7-2 | TRBD2 | many | TGTGCCAGCCGGCTAGCGGGTTACGGGGATACGCAGTATTTT | CASRLAGYGDTQYF
TRBJ2-2 | TRBV11-2 | NA | NA | TGTGCCAGCAGTCCGACCACGAACACCGGGGAGCTGTTTTTT | CASSPTTNTGELFF
TRBJ2-3 | TRBV7-8 | NA | NA | TGTGCCAGCAGCTTGAGGGGGGGCAGGGGAGATACGCAGTATTTT | CASSLRGGRGDTQYF
TRBJ2-3 | TRBV30 | NA | NA | TGTGCCTGGAACAGGGCGGGAGTGTCAGATACGCAGTATTTT | CAWNRAGVSDTQYF
TRBJ2-6 | TRBV4-3 | NA | NA | TGCGCCAGCAGCCAAGCAATGGGGTTAGGGGCCAACGTCCTGACTTTC | CASSQAMGLGANVLTF
TRBJ2-2 | TRBV10-3 | NA | few | TGTGCCATCAGTGAGTCGTATCGGAGCAGCCACACCGGGGAGCTGTTTTTT | CAISESYRSSHTGELFF
TRBJ2-1 | TRBV5-1 | NA | many | TGCGCCAGCAGCTTGTGGGGCGCAGGGGAGCAGTTCTTC | CASSLWGAGEQFF
TRBJ2-1 | TRBV19 | NA | few | TGTGCCAGCACCCTCCGGCGGGCCGGAGAGAATGAGCAGTTCTTC | CASTLRRAGENEQFF
TRBJ1-5 | TRBV6-5 | NA | NA | TGTGCCAGCAGTTATCGCCAGGGTTCCAATCAGCCCCAGCATTTT | CASSYRQGSNQPQHF
TRBJ1-5 | TRBV4-2 | NA | many | TGTGCCAGCAGCCAGATAGGACAAATCTATCAGCCCCAGCATTTT | CASSQIGQIYQPQHF
TRBJ2-1 | TRBV19 | NA | few | TGTGCCAGTAGTATAGAACCGACAGCCCGTGGAGAGTTCTTC | CASSIEPTARGEFF
TRBJ2-3 | TRBV24-1 | NA | many | TGTGCCACCAGTGACTCGCAGGGGCGCTCAGATACGCAGTATTTT | CATSDSQGRSDTQYF
TRBJ1-5 | TRBV30 | NA | NA | TGTGCCTGGCAAGGATCGGACAATCAGCCCCAGCATTTT | CAWQGSDNQPQHF
TRBJ2-1 | TRBV3-1 | NA | many | TGTGCCAGCAGCCCCTCTTGGGGAACGGATGATGAGCAGTTCTTC | CASSPSWGTDDEQFF
TRBJ2-7 | TRBV20-1 | NA | NA | TGCAGTGCTCCCGGGCCGCAATTATACGAGCAGTACTTC | CSAPGPQLYEQYF
TRBJ2-2 | TRBV30 | NA | few | TGTGCCGAGGGCAGGCTAGGCGGGGAGCTGTTTTTT | CAEGRLGGELFF
TRBJ1-1 | TRBV29-1 | TRBD1 | few | TGCAGCGCATCCGGGACAGAAAACACTGAAGCTTTCTTT | CSASGTENTEAFF
TRBJ1-5 | TRBV2 | NA | many | TGTGCCAGCAGTGAAGCGTCGAGCAATCAGCCCCAGCATTTT | CASSEASSNQPQHF
TRBJ2-5 | TRBV20-1 | NA | NA | TGCAGTGCTAGATCGGGCGACCAAGAGACCCAGTACTTC | CSARSGDQETQYF
TRBJ2-3 | TRBV12-3/TRBV12-4 | NA | NA | TGTGCCAGCAGGCGAGGGGTGGCGGGAATTCTGGCGAATACGCAGTATTTT | CASRRGVAGILANTQYF
TRBJ2-1 | TRBV28 | TRBD1 | many | TGTGCCAGCAGTTTTACAGGGGAAAATGAGCAGTTCTTC | CASSFTGENEQFF
TRBJ2-1 | TRBV20-1 | NA | many | TGCAGTGCTTCCGGGACGGGCAGATATGAGCAGTTCTTC | CSASGTGRYEQFF
TRBJ1-6 | TRBV12-3/TRBV12-4 | NA | few | TGTGCCAGCAGTTTGGGGTTACCCCTCCACTTT | CASSLGLPLHF
TRBJ1-2 | TRBV20-1 | TRBD1 | NA | TGCAGTGCTACCCAGACAGGGAGATATGGCTACACCTTC | CSATQTGRYGYTF
TRBJ2-1 | TRBV6-1 | NA | NA | TGTGCCAGCAGTGAAGCCGGGTCCAAAATAAATGAGCAGTTCTTC | CASSEAGSKINEQFF
TRBJ1-1 | TRBV2 | NA | NA | TGTGCCAGCAGCGGGTCTGGACAGCCGAACACTGAAACTTTCTTT | CASSGSGQPNTETFF
TRBJ2-5 | TRBV6-2/TRBV6-3 | NA | NA | TGTGCCAGCAGTTACCCCTGGCAGGGTGCGGTTGGGACCCAGTACTTC | CASSYPWQGAVGTQYF